The 21 T cell receptor beta chains below come from one sample, sequenced in a study of CD8 T cells in ankylosing spondylitis (dated by TCRdb to about 2017). Libraries were made using 5' RACE. Sequencer: Illumina HiSeq 2500. TCRdb trimmed the raw reads at Q25, called clones with MiXCR and kept productive beta chains. Every distinct CDR3 protein forms one entry, paired with its most common genes and DNA. In this sample the table shows under 85,000 distinct CDR3 sequences, under 5.5% of which occur a single time. Together, the top ten hold 2.2% of the sample. Sequenced: blood, either unsorted or a sorted T cell fraction (not recorded which). The receptors shown here come from a male donor with ankylosing spondylitis or in good health (not recorded which).

This clonotype was seen repeatedly, ten times or more. This chain uses TRBV28 with TRBJ1-5, with TRBD1 as a possible D gene (6 bases). Germline values: CDR1 MDHEN, CDR2 SYDVKM. V dropped 0 bases and J dropped 0 bases, with 15 bases sitting between them. The CDR3 runs to 18 residues. CDR3 protein: CASSLWLRTAYSNQPQHF. DNA of the CDR3: TGTGCCAGCAGTTTATGGCTGCGGACAGCTTATAGCAATCAGCCCCAGCATTTT.

This clonotype was seen many times. The rearrangement links TRBV18 to TRBJ2-2, with TRBD1 matching over 10 bases. CDR3 length: 16 residues. The germline V gene encodes CDR1 KGHSH and CDR2 LQKENI. The V and J ends lost 3 bases and 5 bases, in that order; junction bases with no gene match: 6. CDR3 region: CASSPTGGGWTGELFF. The CDR3 DNA reads as TGTGCCAGCTCACCGACAGGGGGCGGTTGGACCGGGGAGCTGTTTTTT.

This clonotype was observed at least ten times. The rearrangement joins TRBV3-1 to TRBJ2-5; 9 bases align to TRBD2. Trimming at V came to 4 bases and at J to 3 bases, leaving 21 bases not matched to a gene. The CDR3 consists of 20 residues. CDR1 and CDR2 (germline): LGHDT, YNNKEL (reference sequence). The CDR3 here is CASSPSPGLASFRREETQYF. CDR3 nucleotide sequence: TGTGCCAGCAGCCCTTCCCCTGGACTAGCGAGCTTCCGTAGGGAAGAGACCCAGTACTTC.

At least ten counts were recorded for this clonotype. The chain couples TRBV18 to TRBJ1-2; D possibly corresponds to TRBD1 (6 bases). Trimming removed 5 bases from V and 8 bases from J, with 15 bases in between. The CDR3 totals 13 residues. The germline V gene has CDR1 KGHSH and CDR2 LQKENI. Here the CDR3 DNA reads TGTGCCAGCTCAATCACAGGGCGTGGAGGCTACACCTTC. Its translation: CASSITGRGGYTF.

Ten or more counts support this clonotype. This sequence joins TRBV4-1 and TRBJ2-3; D is unclear. With 0 bases removed from V and 5 bases from J, the gap between germline ends came to 9 bases. This CDR3 is built from 14 residues. Looked up from germline, CDR1 is MGHRA and CDR2 is YSYEKL. The CDR3 DNA follows: TGCGCCAGCAGCCAAGATCCCCAGTTAGATACGCAGTATTTT. Encoded protein: CASSQDPQLDTQYF.

In this sample, this clonotype turned up many times. The genes are TRBV7-6 and TRBJ1-1; weak D call: TRBD1 (5 bases). Germline CDR1 is SGHVS and CDR2 is FNYEAQ. The ends were cut back, 5 bases at V and 0 bases at J, with 13 bases in the middle. This CDR3 has 15 amino acids. CDR3 in DNA: TGTGCCAGCAGCCAAGGGGAGGGGATGAACACTGAAGCTTTCTTT. It is translated as CASSQGEGMNTEAFF.

This clonotype has only a few counts. The rearrangement uses TRBV11-2 and TRBJ2-7, with D maybe TRBD1 (6 bases). The CDR3 has 17 residues. V lost 0 bases and J 3 bases, leaving 18 bases between the germline ends. In germline, CDR1 is SGHAT, CDR2 FQNNGV. CDR3 in DNA: TGTGCCAGCAGCTTAGATCTCTCTTCGGGACACCGCTACGAGCAGTACTTC. It encodes CASSLDLSSGHRYEQYF.

This clonotype was observed many times. The chain links TRBV20-1 to TRBJ2-3; D may be TRBD1 (6 bases). CDR3 length: 13 residues. Germline-derived CDR1 and CDR2 are DFQATT and SNEGSKA (reference sequence). V lost 5 bases to trimming and J lost 2 bases, with 11 bases between them. CDR3 sequence: CSAWDTLTDTQYF. CDR3 coding DNA: TGCAGTGCTTGGGACACCCTCACAGATACGCAGTATTTT.

This clonotype was recorded many times. The rearrangement uses TRBV20-1 and TRBJ1-5; the D gene is possibly TRBD1 (5 bases). This CDR3 region has 17 residues. The V and J ends lost 5 bases and 0 bases respectively, with 20 bases between them. CDR1 DFQATT and CDR2 SNEGSKA come from the germline V gene (reference sequence). The CDR3 region has the DNA TGCAGTGCTTCTCGGGACGAGCCTTACGTTAGCAATCAGCCCCAGCATTTT. Protein product: CSASRDEPYVSNQPQHF.

This clonotype was detected ten times or more. The chain links TRBV20-1 to TRBJ2-2; weak D call: TRBD1 (6 bases). This CDR3 contains 13 residues. V gave up 5 bases and J gave up 1 base, with 8 bases separating them. From germline, CDR1 is DFQATT and CDR2 SNEGSKA (reference sequence). CDR3 sequence reads: CSARGGNTGELFF. CDR3 coding DNA: TGCAGTGCTCGAGGGGGGAACACCGGGGAGCTGTTTTTT.

This clonotype was found many times. This rearrangement joins TRBV19 to TRBJ1-4; a possible D gene is TRBD1 (6 bases). CDR1 is LNHDA, CDR2 SQIVND, per germline (reference sequence). V shed 3 bases and J shed 7 bases, with 21 bases lying between them. The CDR3 spans 17 residues. The DNA for the CDR3 is TGTGCCAGTAGTATGCTGGGATGGGGACAAGGTCGTGAAAAACTGTTTTTT. This encodes CASSMLGWGQGREKLFF.

This clonotype was recorded many times. In DNA, the CDR3 is TGCGCCAGCAGCTTGGCGGTCGGGGCTACTGAAGCTTTCTTT. Protein sequence: CASSLAVGATEAFF. J is TRBJ1-1 and V is TRBV5-1, with D possibly TRBD1 on 5 matching bases. Germline loops: CDR1 SGHRS, CDR2 YFSETQ. The CDR3 sequence is 14 residues long. V lost 0 bases to trimming and J lost 5 bases, with 11 bases between them.

This clonotype has a handful of counts. The chain combines TRBV7-2 with TRBJ2-3, with TRBD2 identical over 11 bases. The length of the CDR3 is 16 residues. Germline V lookup: CDR1 SGHTA, CDR2 FQGNSA. V dropped 5 bases and J dropped 2; count of bases not matched to a gene: 6. CDR3 nucleotide sequence: TGTGCCAGCAGCAACAGACTAGCGGGGACCACAGATACGCAGTATTTT. As protein: CASSNRLAGTTDTQYF.

There are many counts of this clonotype. The chain links TRBV3-1 to TRBJ2-7; D call uncertain. Germline CDR1 LGHDT, CDR2 YNNKEL (reference sequence). This CDR3 spans 15 amino acids. V was clipped by 6 bases and J by 3 bases, with 18 bases between them. CDR3 bases: TGTGCCAGCAGGTCCGGTGGGGAAAAATTCTACGAGCAGTACTTC. Protein: CASRSGGEKFYEQYF.

In its sample, this clonotype is medium-sized. The chain links TRBV20-1 to TRBJ2-7; no firm D call. Trimming cost V 4 bases and J 0 bases, with 10 bases left between them. There are 13 residues in the CDR3. The germline V gene encodes CDR1 DFQATT and CDR2 SNEGSKA (reference sequence). Here the CDR3 reads CSAIRAASYEQYF. DNA of the CDR3: TGCAGTGCTATTAGGGCGGCCTCCTACGAGCAGTACTTC.

This clonotype was detected ten times or more. This chain connects TRBV6-6 to TRBJ2-7, with TRBD1 matching over 12 bases. CDR1 MNHNY and CDR2 SVGAGI come from the germline V gene (reference sequence). The CDR3 is made up of 17 amino acids. Losses at the gene ends were 6 bases for V and 9 bases for J; bases not matched to a gene: 18. The CDR3 nucleotides read TGTGCCAGCAGCCGCGGGACAGGGGGCACTCGGATGGATAGGCAGTACTTC. Its protein product is CASSRGTGGTRMDRQYF.

Ten or more counts support this clonotype. The V gene is TRBV20-1, the J gene TRBJ2-7; 7 nucleotides align to TRBD1. The CDR3 runs to 14 residues. The trim removed 3 bases at V and 1 base at J, leaving 6 bases unmatched. The germline CDR1 and CDR2 sequences are DFQATT and SNEGSKA (reference sequence). In DNA, the CDR3 is TGCAGTGCTAGGTCGGGGACAGATTCCTACGAGCAGTACTTC. Its protein product is CSARSGTDSYEQYF.

This chain connects TRBV10-2 to TRBJ2-1; 10 positions match TRBD1. This CDR3 contains 13 residues. Germline CDR1 and CDR2: WSHSY and SAAADI. V lost 6 bases and J lost 10; bases outside the gene matches: 6. CDR3 loop: CASSRDRGLEQFF. The CDR3 region has the DNA TGCGCCAGCAGCCGCGACAGGGGGCTAGAGCAGTTCTTC.

Ten or more counts support this clonotype. V is TRBV5-1 and J is TRBJ2-1; D is perhaps TRBD1 (7 bases). Germline values: CDR1 SGHRS, CDR2 YFSETQ. The V end was cut by 4 bases, the J end by 5 bases, with 13 bases between. This CDR3 has 14 amino acids. The CDR3 protein is CASSPGDRNNEQFF. The CDR3 DNA reads TGCGCCAGCAGCCCGGGGGACAGAAACAATGAGCAGTTCTTC.

There are many counts of this clonotype. This chain joins TRBV20-1 and TRBJ2-7; 13 nucleotides match TRBD2. Trimming cost V 1 base and J 4 bases; bases outside gene matches: 4. This CDR3 contains 15 residues. Germline V lookup: CDR1 DFQATT, CDR2 SNEGSKA (reference sequence). CDR3 coding DNA: TGCAGTGCTAGAGGGACTAGCGGGGGCCTATACGAGCAGTACTTC. It yields the protein CSARGTSGGLYEQYF.

This clonotype has just a few counts. The chain employs TRBV7-9 and TRBJ2-7; D unresolved. V was trimmed by 1 base and J by 2 bases, leaving 12 bases between them. CDR3 length: 15 residues. Germline V gene sequence: CDR1 SEHNR, CDR2 FQNEAQ (reference sequence). CDR3 loop: CASSLEETAPYEQYF. CDR3 nucleotides: TGTGCCAGCAGCTTAGAGGAGACGGCTCCCTACGAGCAGTACTTC.